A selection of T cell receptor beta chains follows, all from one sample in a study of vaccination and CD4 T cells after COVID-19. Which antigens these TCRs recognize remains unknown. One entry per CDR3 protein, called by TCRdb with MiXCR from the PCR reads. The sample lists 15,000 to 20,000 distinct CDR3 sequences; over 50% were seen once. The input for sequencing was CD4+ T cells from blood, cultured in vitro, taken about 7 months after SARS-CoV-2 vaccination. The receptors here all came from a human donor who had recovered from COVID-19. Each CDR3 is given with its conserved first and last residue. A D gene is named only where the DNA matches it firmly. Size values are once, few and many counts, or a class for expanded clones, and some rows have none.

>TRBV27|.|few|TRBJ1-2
TGTGCCAGCAGTCTACATCATCAGGGCGGGGATGGCTACACCTTC
CASSLHHQGGDGYTF
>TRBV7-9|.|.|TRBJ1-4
TGTGCCAGCAGCCGCGGTCAAGACGACGTTGAAAAACTGTTTTTT
CASSRGQDDVEKLFF
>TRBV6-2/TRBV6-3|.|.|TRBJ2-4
TGTGCCAGCAGTCCGACACGACCTGAGAACATTCAGTACTTC
CASSPTRPENIQYF
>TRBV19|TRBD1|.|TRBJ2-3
TGTGCCAGTAGTATGGGACAGAAGGATACGCAGTATTTT
CASSMGQKDTQYF
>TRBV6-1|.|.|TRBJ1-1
TGTGCCAGCAGTAGGGGACGGGAAGCTTTCTTT
CASSRGREAFF
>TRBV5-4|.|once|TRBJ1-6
TGTGCCAGCAGCCCCGGGCAAGGTTCACCCCTCCACTTT
CASSPGQGSPLHF
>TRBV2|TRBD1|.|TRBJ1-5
TGTGCCAGCAACACCGGGGACAGATATCAGCCCCAGCATTTT
CASNTGDRYQPQHF
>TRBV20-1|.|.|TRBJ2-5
TGCAGTGCTAGAGAAGACCTTCTAGGGGAGACCCAGCACTTC
CSAREDLLGETQHF
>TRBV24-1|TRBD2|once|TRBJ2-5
TGTGCCACCAGTGATTTGCCCTCTAGCGGGAGGCAAGAGACCCAGTACTTC
CATSDLPSSGRQETQYF
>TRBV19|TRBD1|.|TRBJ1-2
TGTGCCAGTAGCGGGACAGGGGAATCCTATGGCTACACCTTC
CASSGTGESYGYTF
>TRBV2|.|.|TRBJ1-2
TGTGCCAGCAGTGAACGGGGAGGGGATGGCTACACCTTC
CASSERGGDGYTF
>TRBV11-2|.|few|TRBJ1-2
TGTGCCAGCAGCCGTCCCGGACGGGGCTATGGCTACACCTTC
CASSRPGRGYGYTF
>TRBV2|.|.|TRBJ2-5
TGTGCCAGCAATGCGGGGCAAGAGACCCAGTACTTC
CASNAGQETQYF
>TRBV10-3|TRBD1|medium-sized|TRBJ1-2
TGTGCCATCAGTGAGAACCGACAGGGGGATAGGGGCTACACCTTC
CAISENRQGDRGYTF
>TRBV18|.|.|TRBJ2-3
TGTGCCAGCTCACGCACACAACAGGGCGGCACAGATACGCAGTATTTT
CASSRTQQGGTDTQYF
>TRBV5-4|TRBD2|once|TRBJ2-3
TGTGCCAGCAGCAGATGGACTAGCGGGGGGGTTGATACGCAGTATTTT
CASSRWTSGGVDTQYF
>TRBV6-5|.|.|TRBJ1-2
TGTGCCAGCAGTTACTCGACGGCGCGGGGAGTAGATGGCTACACCTTC
CASSYSTARGVDGYTF
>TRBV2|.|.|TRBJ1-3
TGTGCCAGCAGTTCATATGGGGGATCTGGAAACACCATATATTTT
CASSSYGGSGNTIYF
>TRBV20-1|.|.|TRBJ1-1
TGCAGTGCTAGACCAGGGATGAACACTGAAGCTTTCTTT
CSARPGMNTEAFF
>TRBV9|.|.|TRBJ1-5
TGTGCCAGCAGCGTAGACGCGGGGGAGCAGCCCCAGCATTTT
CASSVDAGEQPQHF
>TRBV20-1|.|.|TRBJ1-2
TGCAGTGCTAGTGAGGCCAACTATGGCTACACCTTC
CSASEANYGYTF
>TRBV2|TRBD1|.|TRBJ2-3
TGTGCCAGCGTACAGGGGAGAGATACGCAGTATTTT
CASVQGRDTQYF
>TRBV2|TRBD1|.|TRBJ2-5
TGTGCCAGCGTTGGGGACAGGGGAGAGACCCAGTACTTC
CASVGDRGETQYF
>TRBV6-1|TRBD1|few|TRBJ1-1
TGTGCCAGCAGTGCCTACAGGGGGGGCTCCACTGAAGCTTTCTTT
CASSAYRGGSTEAFF
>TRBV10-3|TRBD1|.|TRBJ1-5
TGTGCCATCAGTGAGTCTTGGGGACAGGGAGGTCAGCCCCAGCATTTT
CAISESWGQGGQPQHF
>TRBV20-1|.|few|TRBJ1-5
TGCAGTGCTAGAGACCGCGAGAGCAATCAGCCCCAGCATTTT
CSARDRESNQPQHF
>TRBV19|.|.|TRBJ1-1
TGTGCCAGTAAGGGAAACAGGGTACGGAACACTGAAGCTTTCTTT
CASKGNRVRNTEAFF
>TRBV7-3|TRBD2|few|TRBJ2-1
TGTGCCAGCAGCGCCACTAGCGGGACCTTGAATGAGCAGTTCTTC
CASSATSGTLNEQFF
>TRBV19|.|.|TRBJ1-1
TGTGCCAGTAGTCCTGCCCTACTCGGACGGGGGAACACTGAAGCTTTCTTT
CASSPALLGRGNTEAFF
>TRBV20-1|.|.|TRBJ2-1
TGCAGTGCTAGGGGGGGAGCGAACTACAATGAGCAGTTCTTC
CSARGGANYNEQFF
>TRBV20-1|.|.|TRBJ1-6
TGCAGTGCTAGCGACGGGCGGAATTCACCCCTCCACTTT
CSASDGRNSPLHF
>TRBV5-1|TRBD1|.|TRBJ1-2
TGCGCCAGCAGCTTGGACCCCGGACAGGGGGAGAGGTATGGCTACACCTTC
CASSLDPGQGERYGYTF
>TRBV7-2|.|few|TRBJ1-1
TGTGCCAGCAGCTTCTGGACACGCACTGAAGCTTTCTTT
CASSFWTRTEAFF
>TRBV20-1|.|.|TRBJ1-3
TGCAGTGCCCCTCTGGAGTTACCCTCTGGAAACACCATATATTTT
CSAPLELPSGNTIYF
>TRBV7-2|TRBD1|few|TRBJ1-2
TGTGCCAGCAGCATCAGGGGGCGCGATGGCTACACCTTC
CASSIRGRDGYTF
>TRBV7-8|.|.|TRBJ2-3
TGTGCCAGCAGCAAGAGAGCGTTGCCAACTGTCACAGATACGCAGTATTTT
CASSKRALPTVTDTQYF
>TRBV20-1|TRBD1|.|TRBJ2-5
TGCAGTGCCAACTCCGGGACAGCCCAAGAGACCCAGTACTTC
CSANSGTAQETQYF
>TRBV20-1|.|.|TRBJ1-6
TGCAGTGCTAGGACGTGGGTCGGGGAGATTTCACCCCTCCACTTT
CSARTWVGEISPLHF
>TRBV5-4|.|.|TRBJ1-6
TGTGCCAGCAGCCAAGATAGCTTCCACAGCAATTCACCCCTCCACTTT
CASSQDSFHSNSPLHF
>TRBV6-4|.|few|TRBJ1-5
TGTGCCAGCAGTTCCGGGCCTCCCTCCAATCAGCCCCAGCATTTT
CASSSGPPSNQPQHF
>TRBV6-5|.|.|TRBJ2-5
TGTGCCAGCAGTTACCAAAACCCTAGTCTAGGTTCTTGGGAGCAGTACTTC
CASSYQNPSLGSWEQYF
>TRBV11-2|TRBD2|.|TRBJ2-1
TGTGCCAGCAGCTTGCGAATCTTAGCGGGAGGCTCCTACAATGAGCAGTTCTTC
CASSLRILAGGSYNEQFF
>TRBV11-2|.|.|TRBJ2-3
TGTGCCAGCAGCTTGGGGTACAGGGCAGATACGCAGTATTTT
CASSLGYRADTQYF
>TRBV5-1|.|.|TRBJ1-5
TGCGCCAGCCGCCCGCAGCCCAATCAGCCCCAGCATTTT
CASRPQPNQPQHF
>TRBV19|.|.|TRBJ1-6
TGTGCCAGTAGTTCAGGGGTAAGGTCACCCCTCCACTTT
CASSSGVRSPLHF
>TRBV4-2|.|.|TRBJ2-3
TGTGCCAGCAGCCAAGACATACTAGACGGAGACGATGATACGCAGTATTTT
CASSQDILDGDDDTQYF
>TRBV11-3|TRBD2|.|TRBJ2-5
TGTGCCAGCAGTCTGAGCGGGGGACAAGAGACCCAGTACTTC
CASSLSGGQETQYF
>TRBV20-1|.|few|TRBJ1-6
TGCAGTGCTAGATTGGCGGGGGCCTATAATTCACCCCTCCACTTT
CSARLAGAYNSPLHF
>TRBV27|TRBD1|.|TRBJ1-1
TGTGCCAGCAGACCTTGGGACAGCTTAATGAACACTGAAGCTTTCTTT
CASRPWDSLMNTEAFF
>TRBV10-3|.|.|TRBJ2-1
TGTGCCATCAGTGAGGGGCGGCGGGAGCAGTTCTTC
CAISEGRREQFF
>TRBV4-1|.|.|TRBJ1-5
TGCGCCAGCAGCCAAGAAACAGGGTTGGACAATCAGCCCCAGCATTTT
CASSQETGLDNQPQHF
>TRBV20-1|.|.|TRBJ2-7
TGCAGTGCTAGAGATCCAGGGTGGGAGCAGTACTTC
CSARDPGWEQYF
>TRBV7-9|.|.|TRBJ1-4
TGTGCCAGCAGCTTAGCGGCAGAGGAAAAACTGTTTTTT
CASSLAAEEKLFF
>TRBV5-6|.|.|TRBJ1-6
TGTGCCAGCAGCCTACAGTACAACAATTCACCCCTCCACTTT
CASSLQYNNSPLHF
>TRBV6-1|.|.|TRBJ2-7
TGTGCCAGCAGGACGTACAGGGAAGGCGAGCAGTACTTC
CASRTYREGEQYF
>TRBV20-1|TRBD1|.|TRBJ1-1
TGCAGTGCTAGCCGGACAGGCTACACTGAAGCTTTCTTT
CSASRTGYTEAFF